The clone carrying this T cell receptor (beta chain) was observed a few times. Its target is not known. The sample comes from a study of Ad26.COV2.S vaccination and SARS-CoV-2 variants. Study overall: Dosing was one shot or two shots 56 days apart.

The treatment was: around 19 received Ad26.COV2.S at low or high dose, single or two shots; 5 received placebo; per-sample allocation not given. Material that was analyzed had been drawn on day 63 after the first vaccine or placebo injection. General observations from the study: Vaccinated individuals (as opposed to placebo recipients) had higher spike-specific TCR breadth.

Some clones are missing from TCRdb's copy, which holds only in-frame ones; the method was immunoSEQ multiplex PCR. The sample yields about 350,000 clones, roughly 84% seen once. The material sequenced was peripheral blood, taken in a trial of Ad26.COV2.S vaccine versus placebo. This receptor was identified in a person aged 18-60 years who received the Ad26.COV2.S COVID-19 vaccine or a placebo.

CDR3 residues: CASSTQTSGRNLGEQFF. The CDR3 nucleotides are TGCGCCAGCAGCACCCAGACTAGCGGGAGGAACTTGGGTGAGCAGTTCTTC. This chain uses TRBV5-1 with TRBJ2-1, with 13 bases that match TRBD2. This CDR3 is built from 17 residues. Losses at the gene ends were 4 bases for V and 9 bases for J; bases not matched to a gene: 13. Germline V lookup: CDR1 SGHRS, CDR2 YFSETQ.